Sequencing of this TCR beta chain was carried out in a study of T cell responses to AZD1222 COVID-19 vaccine. V gave up 5 bases and J gave up 4 bases, with 12 bases separating them. CDR3 size: 14 residues. Looked up from germline, CDR1 is MNHEY and CDR2 is SMNVEV (reference sequence). TCRdb's copy holds only in-frame clones and misses some; the assay was immunoSEQ multiplex PCR. Of about 110,000 clones in the sample, around nine tenths were seen once. This specimen was peripheral blood, taken 28 days after the second AZD1222 dose. The TCR comes from an adult who received the AZD1222 COVID-19 vaccine. The chain combines TRBV27 with TRBJ1-5, with D perhaps TRBD1 (6 bases). DNA of the CDR3: TGTGCCAGCAGTCGCACAGGGTCGAATCAGCCCCAGCATTTT. It is translated as CASSRTGSNQPQHF.